This T cell receptor (beta chain) was found in a study of shared clonotypes between healthy human individuals. Findings of the study overall: Clonotype sharing among donors likely depends on sequencing depth.

Germline V gene data show CDR1 as MNHEY and CDR2 as SVGAGI. This CDR3 comprises 15 residues. V lost 2 bases to trimming and J lost 9 bases; unmatched junction nucleotides: 7. Concerning this clone itself: Its antigen is not identified.

Assay: immunoSEQ multiplex PCR; the TCRdb copy retains only in-frame clones and omits some. The sample shows 2 million to 2.5 million clones, 85% to 95% of them seen only once. Sequencing was carried out using naive CD4+ T cells from PBMCs. The subset here: CD45RA+ positively selected. The receptor's source is a man younger than 35 in good health. Some clones in this sample may be carry-over from other donors' samples. The chain joins TRBV6-5 to TRBJ2-1; 10 nucleotides agree with TRBD2. CDR3 protein: CASSYGAGGPIEQFF. The CDR3 DNA sequence: TGTGCCAGCAGTTACGGAGCGGGAGGGCCGATTGAGCAGTTCTTC.